This is a list of T cell receptor beta chains from one sample in a study of T cell responses to AZD1222 COVID-19 vaccine. Repertoires were generated with immunoSEQ multiplex PCR, while TCRdb's copy carries only in-frame clones and drops some. The sample holds over 130,000 clones, over 85% seen once. The sequences come from peripheral blood, collected on day 0 of AZD1222 vaccination. Receptor source: an adult in good health. The CDR3 runs from the conserved cysteine through the conserved F or W. D genes are given only for firm matches. Clone size is not always given. Where it is, it says once, few, many or a class for expanded clones.

once,NA,TRBJ2-5,TRBV14,CASSSQGMRETQYF,TGTGCCAGCAGTTCACAGGGAATGAGGGAGACCCAGTACTTC
NA,NA,TRBJ2-5,TRBV28,CASRWSVIETQYF,TGTGCCAGCAGGTGGTCAGTGATAGAGACCCAGTACTTC
NA,NA,TRBJ1-4,TRBV6-7,CASSSPWTTTNEKLFF,TGTGCCAGCAGTTCACCCTGGACAACAACTAATGAAAAACTGTTTTTT
NA,TRBD1,TRBJ1-4,TRBV28,CASSDRVEKLFF,TGTGCCAGCAGTGACAGGGTTGAAAAACTGTTTTTT
NA,TRBD1,TRBJ1-2,TRBV6-2/TRBV6-3,CASSPSGTGNYGYTF,TGTGCCAGCAGCCCTTCTGGGACAGGGAACTATGGCTACACCTTC
NA,NA,TRBJ1-2,TRBV28,CASSLSHPDGYTF,TGTGCCAGCAGTTTGTCTCACCCTGATGGCTACACCTTC
NA,TRBD2,TRBJ2-5,TRBV19,CASSINGAGGPQETQYF,TGTGCCAGTAGTATTAACGGAGCGGGAGGGCCACAAGAGACCCAGTACTTC
NA,NA,TRBJ1-1,TRBV28,CASSLGGGTEAFF,TGTGCCAGCAGTTTAGGAGGGGGCACTGAAGCTTTCTTT
NA,TRBD1,TRBJ1-2,TRBV27,CASSHIPGTGAYGYTF,TGTGCCAGCAGTCACATACCCGGGACAGGGGCTTATGGCTACACCTTC
NA,TRBD1,TRBJ1-2,TRBV2,CASSELGQSYTF,TGTGCCAGCAGTGAATTGGGACAGAGCTACACCTTC
once,NA,TRBJ1-3,TRBV7-9,CAIILVEDGNTIYF,TGTGCCATTATCCTAGTGGAAGATGGAAACACCATATATTTT
NA,NA,TRBJ2-7,TRBV6-2/TRBV6-3,CASSHPTGLRTYEQYF,TGTGCCAGCAGTCACCCGACGGGACTTAGAACCTACGAGCAGTACTTC
NA,NA,TRBJ2-2,TRBV28,CASSLSLARGTGELFF,TGTGCCAGCAGTTTAAGTCTAGCGAGGGGGACCGGGGAGCTGTTTTTT
NA,TRBD1,TRBJ2-7,TRBV5-6,CASSLEGQGRTYEQYF,TGTGCCAGCAGCTTGGAGGGACAGGGTAGGACCTACGAGCAGTACTTC
NA,NA,TRBJ2-7,TRBV19,CASRRNRDSHLGEQYF,TGTGCCAGTAGACGCAATCGGGACTCCCACCTGGGCGAGCAGTACTTC
NA,NA,TRBJ2-3,TRBV11-3,CASSLDSTDTQYF,TGTGCCAGCAGCTTAGATAGTACAGATACGCAGTATTTT
NA,NA,TRBJ1-2,TRBV7-2,CASSLDHLYGYTF,TGTGCCAGCAGCTTAGACCACTTGTATGGCTACACCTTC
NA,NA,TRBJ2-2,TRBV11-1,CASRGAGPNTGELFF,TGTGCCAGCAGGGGGGCGGGGCCGAACACCGGGGAGCTGTTTTTT
once,NA,TRBJ1-1,TRBV3-1/TRBV3-2,CASSLTGEAFF,TGTGCCAGCAGCCTAACAGGTGAAGCTTTCTTT
NA,NA,TRBJ1-5,TRBV6-5,CASSYSRSQGQPQHF,TGTGCCAGCAGTTACTCGAGGTCGCAGGGTCAGCCCCAGCATTTT
NA,TRBD2,TRBJ2-2,TRBV5-8,CASSSPGLAGRAGELFF,TGTGCCAGCAGCTCTCCCGGACTAGCGGGAAGGGCCGGGGAGCTGTTTTTT
NA,NA,TRBJ1-1,TRBV19,CASSRQVGNTEAFF,TGTGCCAGTAGCCGACAGGTGGGGAACACTGAAGCTTTCTTT
NA,NA,TRBJ1-5,TRBV7-9,CASSKGPNSNQPQHF,TGTGCCAGCAGTAAGGGGCCGAATAGCAATCAGCCCCAGCATTTT
NA,NA,TRBJ2-1,TRBV29-1,CSVPPTFNEQFF,TGCAGCGTTCCACCCACCTTTAATGAGCAGTTCTTC
NA,TRBD1,TRBJ1-1,TRBV7-6,CASSPRQGLNTEAFF,TGTGCCAGCAGCCCGAGACAGGGGTTGAACACTGAAGCTTTCTTT
NA,NA,TRBJ1-5,TRBV6-5,CASIIQGSNQPQHF,TGTGCCAGCATCATACAGGGTAGCAATCAGCCCCAGCATTTT
NA,NA,TRBJ1-2,TRBV10-1,CAISRSGRRPGYTF,TGCGCCATCTCAAGATCGGGGAGGCGACCCGGCTACACCTTC
NA,TRBD1,TRBJ2-2,TRBV5-1,CASSWAGTANTGELFF,TGCGCCAGCAGCTGGGCCGGGACAGCTAACACCGGGGAGCTGTTTTTT
NA,TRBD1,TRBJ2-7,TRBV4-1,CASSQDTGTGSYEQYF,TGCGCCAGCAGCCAAGATACTGGGACAGGCTCCTACGAGCAGTACTTC
NA,NA,TRBJ2-3,TRBV24-1,CATSDPTYTDTQYF,TGTGCCACCAGTGACCCGACCTATACAGATACGCAGTATTTT
NA,NA,TRBJ2-1,TRBV24-1,CATSGTTGYLNNEQFF,TGTGCCACCAGTGGAACGACGGGTTACCTCAACAATGAGCAGTTCTTC
NA,TRBD1,TRBJ2-5,TRBV5-5,CASSPGTGAQETQYF,TGTGCCAGCAGCCCCGGGACAGGGGCACAAGAGACCCAGTACTTC
NA,NA,TRBJ1-5,TRBV5-5,CASSTQGYSNQPQHF,TGTGCCAGCAGCACACAGGGTTATAGCAATCAGCCCCAGCATTTT
NA,NA,TRBJ2-7,TRBV18,CASSLDPYEQYF,TGTGCCAGCTCACTGGACCCCTACGAGCAGTACTTC
NA,NA,TRBJ2-6,TRBV28,CASSPGTPGANVLTF,TGTGCCAGCAGCCCCGGGACCCCTGGGGCCAACGTCCTGACTTTC
NA,NA,TRBJ1-4,TRBV29-1,CSFKVATNEKLFF,TGCAGCTTTAAAGTTGCAACTAATGAAAAACTGTTTTTT
once,NA,TRBJ2-5,TRBV6-5,CASSYTQGIQETQYF,TGTGCCAGCAGTTACACGCAGGGGATCCAAGAGACCCAGTACTTC
NA,TRBD1,TRBJ1-1,TRBV28,CASSLTTGGRTEAFF,TGTGCCAGCAGTTTAACGACAGGGGGACGGACTGAAGCTTTCTTT
NA,NA,TRBJ1-3,TRBV5-1,CASSLEGQGLDTIYF,TGCGCCAGCAGCTTGGAAGGCCAGGGGTTGGACACCATATATTTT
NA,TRBD2,TRBJ2-5,TRBV7-2,CASTGGSYQETQYF,TGTGCCAGCACCGGGGGGTCATACCAAGAGACCCAGTACTTC
few,TRBD2,TRBJ2-2,TRBV28,CASRRLAGGGTGELFF,TGTGCCAGCAGGCGACTAGCGGGGGGCGGCACCGGGGAGCTGTTTTTT
once,TRBD2,TRBJ2-2,TRBV28,CASSSIGRTGELFF,TGTGCCAGCAGTTCCATCGGGAGGACCGGGGAGCTGTTTTTT
NA,NA,TRBJ1-2,TRBV28,CASSLIPDSLYGYTF,TGTGCCAGCAGTTTAATACCGGACAGTCTTTATGGCTACACCTTC
NA,TRBD1,TRBJ1-4,TRBV6-2/TRBV6-3,CASSYIGTDTVDEKLFF,TGTGCCAGCAGTTACATCGGGACAGACACGGTGGATGAAAAACTGTTTTTT
few,TRBD1,TRBJ1-3,TRBV2,CASSEGQWGQRIYF,TGTGCCAGCAGTGAAGGGCAATGGGGACAGCGCATATATTTT
NA,TRBD1,TRBJ1-4,TRBV5-6,CASSWTGGLREKLFF,TGTGCCAGCAGCTGGACAGGGGGGTTGCGTGAAAAACTGTTTTTT
NA,NA,TRBJ2-3,TRBV29-1,CSVEEWERVADTQYF,TGCAGCGTTGAAGAATGGGAGAGGGTCGCAGATACGCAGTATTTT
few,TRBD2,TRBJ2-2,TRBV7-2,CASSLASGRAGELFF,TGTGCCAGCAGCTTAGCGAGCGGGAGGGCCGGGGAGCTGTTTTTT
NA,TRBD1,TRBJ1-5,TRBV28,CASTAGTGNQPQHF,TGTGCCAGCACCGCCGGGACAGGCAATCAGCCCCAGCATTTT
NA,TRBD2,TRBJ2-7,TRBV5-1,CASSTDPTSGGVYEQYF,TGCGCCAGCAGCACCGATCCGACTAGCGGGGGCGTCTACGAGCAGTACTTC
NA,TRBD1,TRBJ1-2,TRBV7-9,CASSLGTGGTGYTF,TGTGCCAGCAGCTTAGGTACAGGGGGAACTGGCTACACCTTC